The 30 T cell receptor beta chains given below trace back to one sample, sequenced in a study of shared clonotypes between healthy human individuals. Produced via immunoSEQ multiplex PCR; TCRdb's table is partial and in-frame only. The data show about 1.1 million clones, with roughly 77% seen just once and about 0.89% held by the top ten. Sequenced: memory CD4+ T cells from PBMCs. Subset noted: CD45RA-negative fraction. Every receptor here comes from a man between 18 and 35 years old in good health. Some clones in this sample may be carry-over from other donors' samples.

This chain uses TRBV2 with TRBJ2-5, with no clear D. The DNA end is a closer match to TRBJ2-7, so the J assignment may be wrong. This CDR3 is 18 amino acids long. Germline CDR1 reads SNHLY; CDR2 reads FYNNEI. CDR3 nucleotides: TGTGCCAGCAGTGAAGCAGTAGCATTAGGGTTTTCCTACTACGAGCAGTACTTC. This translates into CASSEAVALGFSYYEQYF.

This clone has only one observation. This chain connects TRBV11-3 to TRBJ1-1; D is undetermined. The germline V gene encodes CDR1 SGHNT and CDR2 YENEEA. The CDR3 is 15 amino acids. V lost 5 bases, J lost 0 bases, and 13 bases lay in between. CDR3 residues: CASSPPEAMNTEAFF. The CDR3 DNA reads as TGTGCCAGCAGCCCCCCAGAGGCTATGAACACTGAAGCTTTCTTT.

CDR3 region: CASSSMDGAYGYTF. The CDR3 nucleotides are TGCGCCAGCAGCTCAATGGACGGAGCCTATGGCTACACCTTC. J is TRBJ1-2 and V is TRBV5-1; D gene ambiguous. The V gene's germline CDR1 is SGHRS and CDR2 YFSETQ. The CDR3 is 14 amino acids. V dropped 3 bases and J dropped 4 bases, with 13 bases sitting between them.

V is TRBV6-6 and J is TRBJ1-2; 9 nucleotides line up with TRBD1. This CDR3 has 14 residues. Germline V gene data show CDR1 as MNHNY and CDR2 as SVGAGI (reference sequence). V lost 4 bases, J lost 6 bases, and 6 bases stayed unmatched. The CDR3 DNA reads as TGTGCCAGCAGTTCCCGGACAGGGGTTAATGGCTACACCTTC. Residues: CASSSRTGVNGYTF.

This clone has only a few counts. The V and J genes are TRBV5-6 and TRBJ2-5; D is ambiguous. The germline V gene has CDR1 SGHDT and CDR2 YYEEEE. V lost 4 bases to trimming and J lost 4 bases, with 11 bases between them. The CDR3 is made up of 13 amino acids. CDR3 DNA: TGTGCCAGCAGCGGGATTGCCGGAGAGACCCAGTACTTC. This encodes CASSGIAGETQYF.

DNA for the CDR3: TGTGCCTGGAGTCAGTTTAACTATGGCTACACCTTC. Amino acid sequence: CAWSQFNYGYTF. The rearrangement uses TRBV30 and TRBJ1-2; the D is unclear. V was cut by 2 bases and J by 1 base, with 5 bases left in between. Germline V gene sequence: CDR1 GTSNPN, CDR2 SVGIG (reference sequence). The CDR3 contains 12 residues.

This clone appeared once. The V call is TRBV6-1, the J call TRBJ2-4; 8 bases align to TRBD1. The CDR3 is 16 residues long. Germline CDR1 MNHNS, CDR2 SASEGT. V gave up 2 bases and J gave up 9 bases; unmatched junction bases: 12. The CDR3 DNA is TGTGCCAGCAGTGAAAGGGAGGACAGGGAACAGGTCATTCAGTACTTC. This sequence encodes CASSEREDREQVIQYF.

This clone was detected only a few times. The genes are TRBV27 and TRBJ2-1; 9 bases map to TRBD1. The V gene end was trimmed by 5 bases and the J gene end by 6 bases; junction bases not matched to a gene: 5. Germline V lookup: CDR1 MNHEY, CDR2 SMNVEV (reference sequence). This CDR3 has 14 residues. This CDR3 is CASSTMTGGNEQFF. In nucleotides, the CDR3 is TGTGCCAGCAGTACAATGACAGGGGGCAATGAGCAGTTCTTC.

This chain links TRBV9 with TRBJ1-4; tentatively, D is TRBD1 (5 bases). Looked up from germline, CDR1 is SGDLS and CDR2 is YYNGEE. V was pared by 4 bases and J by 1 base, with 11 bases between. This CDR3 spans 15 amino acids. CDR3 coding DNA: TGTGCCAGCAGCCCGGGACTTCAAACTAATGAAAAACTGTTTTTT. The encoded protein is CASSPGLQTNEKLFF.

J is TRBJ1-1 and V is TRBV5-1; a weak D match, TRBD1 (5 bases). This CDR3 region has 13 residues. In germline, CDR1 is SGHRS, CDR2 YFSETQ. Trimming removed 0 bases at V and 9 bases at J, with 12 bases between. CDR3 sequence: CASSLDQGRKAFF. Here the CDR3 DNA reads TGCGCCAGCAGCTTGGACCAGGGACGAAAAGCTTTCTTT.

The gene calls are TRBV29-1 and TRBJ1-2; D perhaps matches TRBD1 (5 bases). Germline V gene lookup returns CDR1 SQVTM and CDR2 ANQGSEA. This CDR3 has 14 amino acids. Trimming left V 4 bases short and J 3 bases short, with 15 bases between. The CDR3 DNA follows: TGCAGCGTTGTTGGTAGGGGTGTTGACTATGGCTACACCTTC. Its protein product is CSVVGRGVDYGYTF.

V and J are TRBV7-2 and TRBJ2-3; D not resolved. CDR3 length: 11 residues. Looked up from germline, CDR1 is SGHTA and CDR2 is FQGNSA. Trimming removed 9 bases at V and 2 bases at J, with 6 bases between. The CDR3 coding sequence is TGTGCCAGTCGAACCACAGATACGCAGTATTTT. Translated, it gives CASRTTDTQYF.

This clone was detected ten times or more. The CDR3 nucleotides read TGCGCCAGCAGCACCGGGACAGACCCATTGAACACTGAAGCTTTCTTT. This encodes CASSTGTDPLNTEAFF. V is TRBV5-1 and J is TRBJ1-1; 7 bases are shared with TRBD1. Per the germline V gene, CDR1 is SGHRS and CDR2 is YFSETQ. The V and J ends lost 4 bases and 0 bases, in that order; junction bases with no gene match: 9. The CDR3 extends over 16 amino acids.

The chain recombines TRBV7-9 with TRBJ2-5, with TRBD2 as a possible D gene (5 bases). Per the germline V gene, CDR1 is SEHNR and CDR2 is FQNEAQ (reference sequence). The germline V and J ends were trimmed by 3 bases and 2 bases, with 13 bases remaining between them. The CDR3 extends over 15 amino acids. DNA of the CDR3: TGTGCCAGCAGCTTCTTTCAGCGGAAACAAGAGACCCAGTACTTC. Protein sequence: CASSFFQRKQETQYF.

The V call is TRBV5-4, the J call TRBJ2-3; 7 positions match TRBD2. Germline CDR1 and CDR2: SGHNT and YYREEE (reference sequence). V lost 6 bases to trimming and J lost 0 bases; unmatched junction nucleotides: 10. This CDR3 spans 16 amino acids. The CDR3 DNA sequence: TGTGCCAGCACCAGATCGGAGCGGGGTAGCACAGATACGCAGTATTTT. Translation gives CASTRSERGSTDTQYF.

This chain uses TRBV29-1 with TRBJ1-1, with no clear D. Deletions cut 2 bases from V and 5 bases from J, with 15 bases between. The CDR3 has 14 amino acids. Germline lookup yields CDR1 SQVTM and CDR2 ANQGSEA. CDR3 DNA: TGCAGCGTTGAATATGGCAGAAAAACGACTGAAGCTTTCTTT. This translates into CSVEYGRKTTEAFF.

This clone was detected ten times or more. The chain uses TRBV27 and TRBJ2-2, with D perhaps being TRBD1 or TRBD2 (5 bases each). The germline V and J ends were trimmed by 1 base and 5 bases, with 8 bases remaining between them. The V gene's germline CDR1 is MNHEY and CDR2 SMNVEV (reference sequence). This CDR3 has 14 amino acids. The CDR3 sequence is CASSLWGSTGELFF. Here the CDR3 DNA reads TGTGCCAGCAGTTTATGGGGGAGTACCGGGGAGCTGTTTTTT.

This rearrangement joins TRBV29-1 to TRBJ1-2; 7 bases line up with TRBD1. The CDR3 totals 13 residues. Germline V gene lookup returns CDR1 SQVTM and CDR2 ANQGSEA. Trimming cost V 6 bases and J 7 bases; bases outside gene matches: 11. CDR3 region: CSVRPQGVPGYTF. The CDR3 nucleotides read TGCAGCGTGCGGCCCCAGGGGGTACCTGGCTACACCTTC.

The V and J genes are TRBV5-1 and TRBJ1-1; D gene uncertain. Trimming pared 0 bases from V and 12 bases from J, leaving 15 bases between. The germline V gene has CDR1 SGHRS and CDR2 YFSETQ. The CDR3 spans 13 residues. The CDR3 nucleotides read TGCGCCAGCAGCTTGGGAGAGGGTCGTCTGCCTTTCTTT. Amino acids: CASSLGEGRLPFF. Supplemented by reference TRBV5-1 and TRBJ1-1, the full variable domain reads KAGVTQTPRYLIKTRGQQVTLSCSPISGHRSVSWYQQTPGQGLQFLFEYFSETQRNKGNFPGRFSGRQFSNSRSEMNVSTLELGDSALYLCASSLGEGRLPFFGQGTRLTVV.

The V gene is TRBV6-5, the J gene TRBJ2-3, with 13 bases matching TRBD2. V was pared by 6 bases and J by 6 bases, with 6 bases of the junction left unmatched. The CDR3 has 15 residues. Germline CDR1 is MNHEY and CDR2 is SVGAGI. The chain's CDR3 is CASSWGLAGLDTQYF. The DNA for the CDR3 is TGTGCCAGCAGCTGGGGACTAGCGGGGCTTGATACGCAGTATTTT.

The V gene is TRBV12-5, the J gene TRBJ2-3, with 7 bases lining up with TRBD2. The CDR3 has 15 residues. Germline assignment: CDR1 LGHNT and CDR2 FRNRAP. Trimming at V came to 4 bases and at J to 0 bases, leaving 4 bases not matched to a gene. The CDR3 DNA follows: TGTGCTAGTGGTTCGGGGACTACGAGCACAGATACGCAGTATTTT. It encodes CASGSGTTSTDTQYF.

The chain joins TRBV6-1 to TRBJ2-2, with D maybe TRBD2 (6 bases). The CDR3 totals 16 residues. Germline V gene data show CDR1 as MNHNS and CDR2 as SASEGT. The V and J ends lost 4 bases and 4 bases respectively, with 16 bases between them. The CDR3 loop is CASSARDGRFTGELFF. In DNA, the CDR3 is TGTGCCAGCAGTGCCCGGGACGGGAGATTCACCGGGGAGCTGTTTTTT.

This chain links TRBV4-1 with TRBJ2-7; the D gene is possibly TRBD1 (6 bases). The V gene lost 6 bases and the J gene lost 5 bases, with 26 bases spanning the gap. CDR1 MGHRA and CDR2 YSYEKL come from the germline V gene. CDR3 length equals 17 residues. DNA for the CDR3: TGCGCCAGCAGGGGGGCTGCTAGACAGACAGGATTGGACGAGCAGTACTTC. Residues: CASRGAARQTGLDEQYF.

At least ten counts were recorded for this clone. The V call is TRBV10-3, the J call TRBJ1-1, with 9 bases aligning to TRBD1. This CDR3 has 15 amino acids. With V trimmed by 4 bases and J by 3 bases, 6 bases remained unmatched. CDR1 is ENHRY and CDR2 is SYGVKD in the germline V gene. This CDR3 is CAISVRGQGDTEAFF. In DNA form, the CDR3 reads TGTGCCATCAGTGTCCGGGGACAGGGTGACACTGAAGCTTTCTTT.

Turning to this clone: This sample also contains other DNA sequences that code for the same CDR3. V gene TRBV28 combines with J gene TRBJ2-6; D perhaps matches TRBD1 (5 bases). The CDR3 extends over 15 amino acids. Germline V gives CDR1 MDHEN, CDR2 SYDVKM. Trimming pared 3 bases from V and 3 bases from J, leaving 9 bases between. CDR3 region: CASSFARGGANVLTF. Here the CDR3 DNA reads TGTGCCAGCAGTTTTGCTAGGGGTGGGGCCAACGTCCTGACTTTC.

The chain combines TRBV6-5 with TRBJ2-5; 9 bases line up with TRBD2. The V gene's germline CDR1 is MNHEY and CDR2 SVGAGI. This CDR3 has 15 residues. V shed 6 bases, J shed 4 bases, and the junction held 9 bases outside the gene matches. The CDR3 protein is CASRVLLAGSETQYF. CDR3 nucleotide sequence: TGTGCCAGCAGGGTCCTCCTAGCGGGATCAGAGACCCAGTACTTC.

This clone came up a few times. The rearrangement uses TRBV11-3 and TRBJ2-5; 12 bases are shared with TRBD2. Germline V lookup: CDR1 SGHNT, CDR2 YENEEA. The trim removed 6 bases at V and 2 bases at J, leaving 7 bases unmatched. The CDR3 has 16 amino acids. CDR3 sequence: CASSSPSGRDQETQYF. The DNA of the CDR3 is TGTGCCAGCAGTTCCCCTAGCGGGAGGGATCAAGAGACCCAGTACTTC.

As concerns this clone: Given a far larger clone just one base away, this is likely a sequencing read error. The CDR3 loop reads CASSIRGPRGGTQYF. The CDR3 DNA sequence: TGTGCCAGTAGTATAAGGGGACCGAGGGGCGGGACCCAGTACTTC. The V and J genes are TRBV19 and TRBJ2-5; the D call may be TRBD1 or TRBD2 (5 bases each). The CDR3 consists of 15 residues. The germline V gene has CDR1 LNHDA and CDR2 SQIVND (reference sequence). V was pared by 2 bases and J by 7 bases, with 17 bases between.

The genes are TRBV4-3 and TRBJ2-3; D not resolved. From germline, CDR1 is LGHNA and CDR2 YSLEER. This CDR3 region has 16 residues. The ends were cut back, 0 bases at V and 2 bases at J, with 12 bases in the middle. CDR3 sequence (DNA): TGCGCCAGCAGCCAAGAATCGGGCGGTTACACAGATACGCAGTATTTT. This sequence encodes CASSQESGGYTDTQYF.

This chain links TRBV6-1 with TRBJ2-5; maybe TRBD1 (6 bases). Trimming stripped 8 bases from V and 4 bases from J, with 17 bases between. Per germline, CDR1 MNHNS and CDR2 SASEGT. The CDR3 has 14 amino acids. The chain's CDR3 is CASRTPGQRETQYF. The CDR3 nucleotides are TGTGCCAGCCGGACCCCTGGACAGCGAGAGACCCAGTACTTC.